A selection of T cell receptor beta chains follows, all from one sample in a study of cytomegalovirus exposure and HLA in healthy donors. Profiled with immunoSEQ multiplex PCR; TCRdb holds only in-frame clones, not every one. The repertoire consists of 100,000 to 120,000 clones, with around 73% occurring once and the leading ten covering approximately 5%. The specimen sequenced was PBMCs. These TCRs come from a woman in her thirties in good health and CMV-seropositive. CDR3s include the opening cysteine and the closing phenylalanine or tryptophan. Each record gives: J gene, clone size, D gene, V gene, CDR3 DNA, CDR3 protein. The D gene is left open where the match is weak. Only part of the rows carry a size: once, few, many, or a class if the clone is expanded.

j_gene: TRBJ2-1
abundance: few
d_gene: TRBD2
v_gene: TRBV27
CDR3nt: TGTGCCAGCAGTTATCAACTAGCGCCAAACAATGAGCAGTTCTTC
CDR3aa: CASSYQLAPNNEQFF

j_gene: TRBJ2-1
abundance: once
d_gene: -
v_gene: TRBV10-1
CDR3nt: TGCGCCAGCAGTGAGATACAGGGTGGTGAGCAGTTCTTC
CDR3aa: CASSEIQGGEQFF

j_gene: TRBJ1-6
abundance: -
d_gene: TRBD1
v_gene: TRBV15
CDR3nt: TGTGCCACCAGCAGAGACCGACAGGGTATGTCACCCCTCCACTTT
CDR3aa: CATSRDRQGMSPLHF

j_gene: TRBJ1-1
abundance: -
d_gene: TRBD1
v_gene: TRBV30
CDR3nt: TGTGCCTGGAGTGCCCAACAGGGGGCTGAAGCTTTCTTT
CDR3aa: CAWSAQQGAEAFF

j_gene: TRBJ2-7
abundance: -
d_gene: TRBD1
v_gene: TRBV6-5
CDR3nt: TGTGCCAGCGTGGGAGGAGGACAGGGCCTTGTCGAGCAGTACTTC
CDR3aa: CASVGGGQGLVEQYF

j_gene: TRBJ1-6
abundance: -
d_gene: -
v_gene: TRBV18
CDR3nt: TGTGCCAGCTCACCTTCAACGGTGGTTTCACCCCTCCACTTT
CDR3aa: CASSPSTVVSPLHF

j_gene: TRBJ1-2
abundance: -
d_gene: -
v_gene: TRBV15
CDR3nt: TGTGCCACCAGCGGACTCTCGGGGGGCTACACCTTC
CDR3aa: CATSGLSGGYTF

j_gene: TRBJ2-7
abundance: few
d_gene: -
v_gene: TRBV14
CDR3nt: TGTGCCAGCAGCCAAGAATCTTTACTCGGCTACGAGCAGTACTTC
CDR3aa: CASSQESLLGYEQYF

j_gene: TRBJ2-3
abundance: few
d_gene: -
v_gene: TRBV5-4
CDR3nt: TGTGCCAGCAGCTTGGAATCGACGGGGGATACGCAGTATTTT
CDR3aa: CASSLESTGDTQYF

j_gene: TRBJ2-7
abundance: -
d_gene: -
v_gene: TRBV6-5
CDR3nt: TGTGCCAGCAGTTACCCCAAGTCAGGGATTTCCGAGCAGTACTTC
CDR3aa: CASSYPKSGISEQYF

j_gene: TRBJ1-2
abundance: -
d_gene: TRBD1
v_gene: TRBV7-9
CDR3nt: TGTGCCAGCAGCTTGACAGGGTCCAACTATGGCTACACCTTC
CDR3aa: CASSLTGSNYGYTF

j_gene: TRBJ2-7
abundance: -
d_gene: -
v_gene: TRBV4-2
CDR3nt: TGTGCCAGCGGGGACATTTCCTACGAGCAGTACTTC
CDR3aa: CASGDISYEQYF

j_gene: TRBJ2-1
abundance: -
d_gene: TRBD1
v_gene: TRBV10-1
CDR3nt: TGCGCCAGCAGTGAGGGTGGGACAGGGATCCACAATGAGCAGTTCTTC
CDR3aa: CASSEGGTGIHNEQFF

j_gene: TRBJ1-2
abundance: -
d_gene: -
v_gene: TRBV7-9
CDR3nt: TGTGCCAGCAGCTTAACAGATAACTATGGCTACACCTTC
CDR3aa: CASSLTDNYGYTF

j_gene: TRBJ1-6
abundance: -
d_gene: TRBD1
v_gene: TRBV5-8
CDR3nt: TGTGCCAGCAGCCCTTACCTGACAGGGGGACATTCACCCCTCCACTTT
CDR3aa: CASSPYLTGGHSPLHF

j_gene: TRBJ2-2
abundance: -
d_gene: -
v_gene: TRBV9
CDR3nt: TGTGCCAGCAACCTACTAGGGATGGGCACCGGGGAGCTGTTTTTT
CDR3aa: CASNLLGMGTGELFF

j_gene: TRBJ2-5
abundance: -
d_gene: TRBD1
v_gene: TRBV10-3
CDR3nt: TGTGCCATCAGTGAGGGGACAGCGATCCAAGAGACCCAGTACTTC
CDR3aa: CAISEGTAIQETQYF

j_gene: TRBJ1-2
abundance: -
d_gene: -
v_gene: TRBV5-1
CDR3nt: TGCGCCAGCGCCAGGGAGGGGGAGGACTATGGCTACACCTTC
CDR3aa: CASAREGEDYGYTF

j_gene: TRBJ1-1
abundance: -
d_gene: -
v_gene: TRBV7-9
CDR3nt: TGTGCCAGCAGCTTTTCAGAAGACACTGAGGCTTTCTTT
CDR3aa: CASSFSEDTEAFF

j_gene: TRBJ2-7
abundance: -
d_gene: TRBD2
v_gene: TRBV4-1
CDR3nt: TGCGCCAGCAGCCGCGGAATAGCGGGAGTTGACTACGAGCAGTACTTC
CDR3aa: CASSRGIAGVDYEQYF

j_gene: TRBJ1-1
abundance: few
d_gene: TRBD1
v_gene: TRBV7-9
CDR3nt: TGTGCCAGCAGCTTAGAGGGACAGCCTGTGGGTGAAGCTTTCTTT
CDR3aa: CASSLEGQPVGEAFF

j_gene: TRBJ2-5
abundance: -
d_gene: TRBD2
v_gene: TRBV7-3
CDR3nt: TGTGCCAGCAGCCTAGTAGCGGGGGGGCCTCGAGAGACCCAGTACTTC
CDR3aa: CASSLVAGGPRETQYF

j_gene: TRBJ2-7
abundance: -
d_gene: TRBD1
v_gene: TRBV18
CDR3nt: TGTGCCAGCTCGCGGACAGGATCACCCACCTACGAGCAGTACTTC
CDR3aa: CASSRTGSPTYEQYF

j_gene: TRBJ1-3
abundance: -
d_gene: -
v_gene: TRBV4-2
CDR3nt: TGTGCCAGCAGCAGACAGACGGTTGTGGATTCGGGAAACACCATATATTTT
CDR3aa: CASSRQTVVDSGNTIYF

j_gene: TRBJ2-1
abundance: once
d_gene: TRBD2
v_gene: TRBV6-1
CDR3nt: TGTGCCAGCAGTGGGCTAGCGGGGGGCTACAATGAGCAGTTCTTC
CDR3aa: CASSGLAGGYNEQFF

j_gene: TRBJ2-5
abundance: -
d_gene: -
v_gene: TRBV5-5
CDR3nt: TGTGCCAGCAGCTCCACGGGGGACCAAGAGACCCAGTACTTC
CDR3aa: CASSSTGDQETQYF

j_gene: TRBJ2-7
abundance: -
d_gene: -
v_gene: TRBV28
CDR3nt: TGTGCCAGCACCTCCCTCAGGGGCGAGCAGTACTTC
CDR3aa: CASTSLRGEQYF

j_gene: TRBJ1-1
abundance: -
d_gene: -
v_gene: TRBV10-2
CDR3nt: TGCGCCAGCCGATTACAGGGGAACACTGAAGCTTTCTTT
CDR3aa: CASRLQGNTEAFF

j_gene: TRBJ2-5
abundance: -
d_gene: -
v_gene: TRBV5-1
CDR3nt: TGCGCCAGCAGCTTGGGAGTACAAGAGACCCAGTACTTC
CDR3aa: CASSLGVQETQYF

j_gene: TRBJ2-1
abundance: -
d_gene: -
v_gene: TRBV27
CDR3nt: TGTGCCAGCAGTTTATTGTGGGGGCGAAATGAGCAGTTCTTC
CDR3aa: CASSLLWGRNEQFF

j_gene: TRBJ1-4
abundance: -
d_gene: TRBD1
v_gene: TRBV4-1
CDR3nt: TGCGCCAGCAGTTTGAACCCGGGACAGGATAATGAAAAACTGTTTTTT
CDR3aa: CASSLNPGQDNEKLFF

j_gene: TRBJ1-2
abundance: -
d_gene: TRBD1
v_gene: TRBV11-3
CDR3nt: TGTGCCAGCAGCCGGACAGGGGGCTTTCTGTATGGCTACACCTTC
CDR3aa: CASSRTGGFLYGYTF

j_gene: TRBJ2-1
abundance: -
d_gene: TRBD1
v_gene: TRBV28
CDR3nt: TGTGCCAGCAGTATAACGGGGACAGGACCTCAGTTCTTC
CDR3aa: CASSITGTGPQFF

j_gene: TRBJ2-2
abundance: -
d_gene: TRBD2
v_gene: TRBV6-5
CDR3nt: TGTGCCAGCAGTAGCGGGGGGTACACCGGGGAGCTGTTTTTT
CDR3aa: CASSSGGYTGELFF

j_gene: TRBJ2-1
abundance: -
d_gene: TRBD1
v_gene: TRBV19
CDR3nt: TGTGCCAGTACTCACCGGGACAGCGAGTACAATGAGCAGTTCTTC
CDR3aa: CASTHRDSEYNEQFF

j_gene: TRBJ2-5
abundance: -
d_gene: TRBD1
v_gene: TRBV27
CDR3nt: TGTGCCAGCAGTCGCCTGGGACAGGAGGAGACCCAGTACTTC
CDR3aa: CASSRLGQEETQYF

j_gene: TRBJ1-3
abundance: -
d_gene: -
v_gene: TRBV19
CDR3nt: TGTGCCAGTAGTATACGGGACACCATATATTTT
CDR3aa: CASSIRDTIYF

j_gene: TRBJ2-5
abundance: -
d_gene: -
v_gene: TRBV13
CDR3nt: TGTGCCAGCAGCTTTGCGGGAAACCTTGGAGGAGAGACCCAGTACTTC
CDR3aa: CASSFAGNLGGETQYF

j_gene: TRBJ1-1
abundance: few
d_gene: -
v_gene: TRBV4-1
CDR3nt: TGCGCCAGCAGCCAAGATTTCAGGAGGGCTGAAGCTTTCTTT
CDR3aa: CASSQDFRRAEAFF

j_gene: TRBJ2-1
abundance: -
d_gene: TRBD2
v_gene: TRBV4-1
CDR3nt: TGCGCCAGCGGCCTACAGGGTAGCGGGGGGGCCAATGAGCAGTTCTTC
CDR3aa: CASGLQGSGGANEQFF

j_gene: TRBJ1-2
abundance: -
d_gene: -
v_gene: TRBV28
CDR3nt: TGTGCCAGCAGTTTTGGGGGCCTCTATGGCTACACCTTC
CDR3aa: CASSFGGLYGYTF

j_gene: TRBJ1-2
abundance: -
d_gene: -
v_gene: TRBV29-1
CDR3nt: TGCAGCGTTGACGCTATCTATGGCTACACCTTC
CDR3aa: CSVDAIYGYTF

j_gene: TRBJ1-1
abundance: once
d_gene: TRBD1
v_gene: TRBV14
CDR3nt: TGTGCCAGCAGCGTACCAGGGGGCACTGAAGCTTTCTTT
CDR3aa: CASSVPGGTEAFF

j_gene: TRBJ2-1
abundance: -
d_gene: TRBD1
v_gene: TRBV27
CDR3nt: TGTGCCAGCAGTACCGACAGGGGATTCTACAATGAGCAGTTCTTC
CDR3aa: CASSTDRGFYNEQFF

j_gene: TRBJ1-4
abundance: -
d_gene: TRBD1
v_gene: TRBV5-1
CDR3nt: TGCGCCAGCGCCGACAGGGGCGGTAATGAAAAACTGTTTTTT
CDR3aa: CASADRGGNEKLFF

j_gene: TRBJ1-5
abundance: -
d_gene: -
v_gene: TRBV13
CDR3nt: TGTGCCAGCAGCTCCCAGGGTAGCAATCAGCCCCAGCATTTT
CDR3aa: CASSSQGSNQPQHF

j_gene: TRBJ2-7
abundance: -
d_gene: TRBD2
v_gene: TRBV7-9
CDR3nt: TGTGCCAGCTCCTTGGGACTAGCGGGTGTCTCCTACGAGCAGTACTTC
CDR3aa: CASSLGLAGVSYEQYF

j_gene: TRBJ2-7
abundance: -
d_gene: -
v_gene: TRBV10-1
CDR3nt: TGCGCCAGCAGTGAATCGACAGCCCGCTACGAGCAGTACTTC
CDR3aa: CASSESTARYEQYF

j_gene: TRBJ1-4
abundance: -
d_gene: -
v_gene: TRBV2
CDR3nt: TGTGCCAGCAGTGATTCGGCTTCGCTTGCAGGAGGGGCGGAAAAACTGTTTTTT
CDR3aa: CASSDSASLAGGAEKLFF

j_gene: TRBJ2-3
abundance: -
d_gene: TRBD2
v_gene: TRBV30
CDR3nt: TGTGCCTGGAGTGTCCGCCGGACTAGCGGGAGGGATCCAGATACGCAGTATTTT
CDR3aa: CAWSVRRTSGRDPDTQYF

j_gene: TRBJ2-7
abundance: -
d_gene: -
v_gene: TRBV27
CDR3nt: TGTGCCAGCAACATAGGGGCACCGACCTACGAGCAGTACTTC
CDR3aa: CASNIGAPTYEQYF